Below, 21 T cell receptor beta chains from the same sample are listed, as sequenced in a study of T cell responses to AZD1222 COVID-19 vaccine. Only in-frame clones appear in the TCRdb table, and some are missing; sequencing was by immunoSEQ multiplex PCR. The sample gives about 140,000 clones, 70% to 90% of which show up once; 1.9% is in the top ten. Sequences were derived from peripheral blood, sampled on day 0 of AZD1222 vaccination. Receptors were obtained from an adult in good health.

The J gene is TRBJ2-7, the V gene TRBV5-1; 9 nucleotides match TRBD1. Germline values: CDR1 SGHRS, CDR2 YFSETQ. V shed 4 bases, J shed 1 base, and the junction held 12 bases outside the gene matches. The CDR3 has 17 amino acids. The CDR3 DNA reads as TGCGCCAGCAGCATATTCGCCGGGACAGGGACTTCCTACGAGCAGTACTTC. Protein product: CASSIFAGTGTSYEQYF. The full variable domain, in which reference TRBV5-1 and TRBJ2-7 provide the parts outside the CDR3, is KAGVTQTPRYLIKTRGQQVTLSCSPISGHRSVSWYQQTPGQGLQFLFEYFSETQRNKGNFPGRFSGRQFSNSRSEMNVSTLELGDSALYLCASSIFAGTGTSYEQYFGPGTRLTVT.

The chain uses TRBV28 and TRBJ1-1, with unresolved D. With 7 bases removed from V and 4 bases from J, the gap between germline ends came to 19 bases. Germline loops: CDR1 MDHEN, CDR2 SYDVKM. This CDR3 is built from 15 residues. CDR3 residues: CASILSPTAGTEAFF. Written as DNA, the CDR3 is TGTGCCAGCATCTTATCCCCCACAGCGGGCACTGAAGCTTTCTTT.

V usage is TRBV5-6 and J usage is TRBJ1-3; D unresolved. The CDR3 runs 18 residues. Germline V CDR1 and CDR2: SGHDT, YYEEEE. Deletions cut 2 bases from V and 1 base from J, with 19 bases between. The CDR3 nucleotides are TGTGCCAGCAGCTTTTCAGTAAGCTGGGGTTTTTCTGGAAACACCATATATTTT. Translation: CASSFSVSWGFSGNTIYF.

The chain is built from TRBV18 and TRBJ2-7; D gene uncertain. The CDR3 has 15 amino acids. CDR1 and CDR2 (germline): KGHSH, LQKENI. V lost 3 bases to trimming and J lost 0 bases, with 12 bases between them. CDR3 protein: CASSPDIDTSYEQYF. The CDR3 DNA sequence: TGTGCCAGCTCACCCGATATAGACACCTCCTACGAGCAGTACTTC.

The chain has TRBV15 and TRBJ1-2; the D gene is possibly TRBD1 (6 bases). The CDR3 contains 16 residues. The V end lost 5 bases, the J end lost 6 bases, and 22 bases lay between the germline ends. The germline V gene has CDR1 LNHNV and CDR2 YYDKDF (reference sequence). CDR3 in DNA: TGTGCCACCAGCCCCGGGGGGCAGCGGGCTATGGATGGCTACACCTTC. As protein: CATSPGGQRAMDGYTF.

V gene TRBV27 combines with J gene TRBJ2-2, with TRBD1 as a possible D gene (6 bases). The CDR3 length is 15 residues. Germline-derived CDR1 and CDR2 are MNHEY and SMNVEV (reference sequence). Trimming cost V 2 bases and J 4 bases, with 11 bases left between them. The CDR3 sequence: CASSLRQATTGELFF. CDR3 bases: TGTGCCAGCAGTTTACGACAGGCGACCACCGGGGAGCTGTTTTTT.

The J gene is TRBJ2-2, the V gene TRBV6-5; D is ambiguous. Germline lookup yields CDR1 MNHEY and CDR2 SVGAGI. The CDR3 consists of 13 residues. V lost 0 bases and J lost 7, with 6 bases in between. The DNA of the CDR3 is TGTGCCAGCAGTTACTCGGAAAACGGGGAGCTGTTTTTT. Protein product: CASSYSENGELFF.

The CDR3 here is CASSLVAGGAKNIQYF. Written as DNA, the CDR3 is TGTGCCAGCAGCTTGGTGGCGGGGGGAGCCAAAAACATTCAGTACTTC. This chain joins TRBV5-4 and TRBJ2-4; 8 bases map to TRBD2. Per the germline V gene, CDR1 is SGHNT and CDR2 is YYREEE (reference sequence). The CDR3 sequence is 16 residues long. J gave up 0 bases and V 0 bases, and 2 bases lay outside the gene matches.

This chain uses TRBV18 with TRBJ1-1, with a possible D match to TRBD1 (6 bases). V shed 0 bases and J shed 7 bases, with 9 bases lying between them. This CDR3 comprises 13 residues. CDR1 KGHSH and CDR2 LQKENI come from the germline V gene. The CDR3 spells CASSPPRTVEAFF. The CDR3 DNA is TGTGCCAGCTCACCACCCCGGACAGTTGAAGCTTTCTTT.

V and J are TRBV2 and TRBJ2-1; 12 bases match TRBD2. There are 15 residues in the CDR3. V dropped 3 bases and J dropped 9; count of bases not matched to a gene: 6. Germline loops: CDR1 SNHLY, CDR2 FYNNEI. The CDR3 region has the DNA TGTGCCAGCAGTGAGGCTAGCGGGAGGGTGGGTGAGCAGTTCTTC. It yields the protein CASSEASGRVGEQFF.

V usage is TRBV28 and J usage is TRBJ2-1; TRBD2 might be the D (6 bases). Germline lookup yields CDR1 MDHEN and CDR2 SYDVKM. This CDR3 contains 16 residues. Trimming removed 4 bases from V and 0 bases from J, with 13 bases in between. As DNA, the CDR3 is TGTGCCAGCAGTTCGTTAGCGGCCAGCTCCTACAATGAGCAGTTCTTC. Its protein is CASSSLAASSYNEQFF.

This rearrangement joins TRBV15 to TRBJ1-2; 8 positions match TRBD1. The CDR3 spans 15 residues. V was pared by 0 bases and J by 6 bases, with 6 bases of the junction left unmatched. Germline CDR1 reads LNHNV; CDR2 reads YYDKDF (reference sequence). The chain's CDR3 is CATSRDIVDRDGYTF. CDR3 sequence (DNA): TGTGCCACCAGCAGAGATATTGTGGACAGGGATGGCTACACCTTC.

This clone was observed a single time. The chain uses TRBV7-2 and TRBJ1-5, with a weak D call TRBD1 (6 bases). V dropped 0 bases and J dropped 7 bases, with 13 bases sitting between them. This CDR3 region has 15 residues. CDR1 and CDR2 from the germline V gene are SGHTA and FQGNSA. The CDR3 reads CASSLALQGTQPQHF. DNA for the CDR3: TGTGCCAGCAGCTTAGCGTTGCAGGGGACGCAGCCCCAGCATTTT.

The chain employs TRBV7-2 and TRBJ1-2, with D tentatively TRBD1 (5 bases). This CDR3 spans 17 amino acids. The germline gives CDR1 SGHTA, CDR2 FQGNSA. V was pared by 4 bases and J by 4 bases, with 22 bases between. The CDR3 DNA reads TGTGCCAGCAGCTCCCACGCCGAGGGGACCGGATTCTATGGCTACACCTTC. This sequence encodes CASSSHAEGTGFYGYTF.

The V call is TRBV19, the J call TRBJ1-5; 7 bases fit TRBD1. The CDR3 covers 16 residues. V gave up 8 bases and J gave up 0 bases; unmatched junction bases: 10. CDR1 LNHDA and CDR2 SQIVND come from the germline V gene (reference sequence). The CDR3 bases are TGTGCCAGTGGAGAGACAGGGAGGCTTAGCAATCAGCCCCAGCATTTT. Translation: CASGETGRLSNQPQHF. Based on the CDR3 plus reference TRBV19 and TRBJ1-5, the full variable domain is DGGITQSPKYLFRKEGQNVTLSCEQNLNHDAMYWYRQDPGQGLRLIYYSQIVNDFQKGDIAEGYSVSREKKESFPLTVTSAQKNPTAFYLCASGETGRLSNQPQHFGDGTRLSIL.

V is TRBV27 and J is TRBJ1-2; TRBD1 is a possible D gene (5 bases). The V gene's germline CDR1 is MNHEY and CDR2 SMNVEV (reference sequence). This CDR3 region has 15 residues. V gave up 8 bases and J gave up 0 bases, with 16 bases separating them. The CDR3 DNA is TGTGCCAGCTCATTGGGGGGAGCACCTAACTATGGCTACACCTTC. Protein: CASSLGGAPNYGYTF.

The chain uses TRBV16 and TRBJ2-7, with 8 bases identical to TRBD1. This CDR3 is built from 14 residues. V lost 0 bases to trimming and J lost 3 bases; unmatched junction nucleotides: 1. Germline assignment: CDR1 KGHSY and CDR2 FQNENV. This chain's CDR3 is CASSQSGTGYEQYF. Here the CDR3 DNA reads TGTGCCAGCAGCCAATCCGGGACAGGCTACGAGCAGTACTTC.

In its sample, this clone was seen once. The CDR3 sequence: CASSYGTAETQYF. The CDR3 nucleotides read TGTGCCAGCAGTTATGGGACAGCAGAGACCCAGTACTTC. The chain joins TRBV6-2 or TRBV6-3 to TRBJ2-5, with 7 bases identical to TRBD1. In germline, CDR1 is MNHEY, CDR2 SVGEGT. CDR3 size: 13 residues. Trimming took 3 bases from V and 4 from J; bases not matched to a gene: 2.

The chain joins TRBV27 to TRBJ1-6; 9 bases fit TRBD1. With 6 bases clipped from V and 7 bases from J, the junction kept 7 bases outside the gene matches. The CDR3 runs to 15 residues. Per the germline V gene, CDR1 is MNHEY and CDR2 is SMNVEV (reference sequence). Here the CDR3 DNA reads TGTGCCAGCAGCATTACCGGGACAGGGAATTCACCCCTCCACTTT. Its protein product is CASSITGTGNSPLHF.

The chain carries TRBV5-1 and TRBJ1-1, with D tentatively TRBD1 (6 bases). This CDR3 has 13 amino acids. Germline CDR1 and CDR2: SGHRS and YFSETQ. Between the trimmed V and J ends, which lost 3 bases and 8 bases, there was a span of 14 bases. DNA of the CDR3: TGCGCCAGCAGCTCACGGACAGTATTGGAAGCTTTCTTT. Residues: CASSSRTVLEAFF.

CDR3 sequence: CASSLGTGLNTEAFF. For the CDR3, the DNA is TGTGCCAGCAGCTTAGGGACAGGGTTGAACACTGAAGCTTTCTTT. The gene calls are TRBV7-2 and TRBJ1-1; 8 nucleotides match TRBD1. The V segment lost 1 base and the J segment 0 bases; nucleotides outside the gene matches: 1. Germline V gene sequence: CDR1 SGHTA, CDR2 FQGNSA. The CDR3 length is 15 residues.